This T cell receptor beta chain came from a study of radiation and T cells in renal cell carcinoma. Whole-study results and caveats: From baseline, blood top tumor clonotypes peaked at 2 weeks post-radiation.

The time point denotes: blood 4 weeks post-SBRT, at nephrectomy. Documented treatment: 15 Gy SBRT to primary tumor, nephrectomy 4 weeks later. Nephrectomy followed 15 Gy stereotactic body radiation by 4 weeks. Repertoires were generated with immunoSEQ multiplex PCR, while TCRdb's copy carries only in-frame clones and drops some. This sample has tens of thousands of clones; approximately 84% occur once, and the top ten carry 30% to 35%. With regard to this clone: Its target is unknown.

The V end was cut by 1 base, the J end by 1 base, with 5 bases between. Germline V gives CDR1 SGDLS, CDR2 YYNGEE. The CDR3 spans 13 residues. The TCR comes from a man aged 60 to 75 with renal cell carcinoma. The sequencing used blood, collected from a patient whose treatment included radiotherapy and nephrectomy. The rearrangement links TRBV9 to TRBJ1-2; D unclear. The CDR3 sequence: CASSVTGNYGYTF. The CDR3 bases are TGTGCCAGCAGCGTAACCGGTAACTATGGCTACACCTTC.